What follows describes a single T cell receptor beta chain. The data derive from a study of T cell changes during pregnancy in multiple sclerosis. The length of the CDR3 is 13 residues. In germline, CDR1 is GTSNPN, CDR2 SVGIG (reference sequence). Deletions cut 2 bases from V and 2 bases from J, with 9 bases between. The repertoire was sequenced with immunoSEQ multiplex PCR; TCRdb's copy has only in-frame clones and lacks some. The table includes about 83,000 clones, roughly nine tenths detected once. This specimen was PBMCs, taken in the first trimester of pregnancy. The clonotype comes from a female donor in good health, serving as a control in a pregnancy study. Some clones in this sample may be carry-over from other donors' samples. The chain uses TRBV30 and TRBJ1-2, with a tentative D call TRBD1 (6 bases). The CDR3 nucleotides are TGTGCCTGGAGTCCGGGACACAACTATGGCTACACCTTC. Amino acids: CAWSPGHNYGYTF.